These 12 T cell receptor beta chains were all obtained from the same sample, sequenced in a study of Graves' ophthalmopathy and Graves' hyperthyroidism. The study amplified TCR beta CDR3 regions using RNA transcripts. The authors performed first-round RT-PCR with HTBI primers and then a second-round multiplex PCR. A single record per CDR3 protein comes from TCRdb applying MiXCR to the multiplex PCR reads. This table holds about 700,000 distinct CDR3 sequences, about 40% found once. What was sequenced was peripheral blood. The receptor set was obtained from an adult man with Graves' ophthalmopathy.

Of note for this clonotype: One base away lies a much larger clone, so this may be a sequencing read error. The V gene is TRBV9, the J gene TRBJ2-7, with no clear D. The CDR3 consists of 12 residues. CDR1 is SGDLS, CDR2 YYNGEE, per germline. CDR3 protein: CASSGASYEQCF. The DNA of the CDR3 is TGTGCCAGCAGCGGGGCCTCCTACGAGCAGTGCTTC.

This clonotype was observed a handful of times. This chain joins TRBV4-3 and TRBJ2-2, with 10 bases identical to TRBD1. From germline, CDR1 is LGHNA and CDR2 YSLEER. CDR3 length: 16 amino acids. J was trimmed by 5 bases and V by 4 bases; bases with no gene match: 7. The CDR3 DNA is TGCGCCAGCAGCCTCGGTGGGACAGGGGTAACCGGGGAGCTGTTTTTT. Its protein is CASSLGGTGVTGELFF.

On this clonotype: This may come from a read error, since a much larger clone is one base off. The J gene is TRBJ2-7, the V gene TRBV14, with no clear D. The CDR3 has 13 residues. Trimming cost V 3 bases and J 2 bases, with 8 bases left between them. Per the germline V gene, CDR1 is SGHDN and CDR2 is FVKESK. The CDR3 sequence is CASSQGNPYEQYF. The CDR3 bases are TGTGCCAGCAGCCAGGGCAACCCCTACGAGCAGTACTTC. Supplemented by reference TRBV14 and TRBJ2-7, the full variable domain reads EAGVTQFPSHSVIEKGQTVTLRCDPISGHDNLYWYRRVMGKEIKFLLHFVKESKQDESGMPNNRFLAERTGGTYSTLKVQPAELEDSGVYFCASSQGNPYEQYFGPGTRLTVT.

J is TRBJ1-5 and V is TRBV5-6; TRBD1 might be the D (5 bases). V lost 2 bases and J 7 bases, leaving 13 bases between the germline ends. The V gene's germline CDR1 is SGHDT and CDR2 YYEEEE. There are 14 residues in the CDR3. The DNA of the CDR3 is TGTGCCAGCAGCTTTAGGGGTCTAGGGCAGCCCCAGCATTTT. This translates into CASSFRGLGQPQHF.

This clonotype was detected a few times. The chain uses TRBV27 and TRBJ1-1; D call uncertain. Germline CDR1 and CDR2: MNHEY and SMNVEV (reference sequence). The CDR3 runs 11 residues. The V end lost 8 bases, the J end lost 2 bases, and 6 bases lay between the germline ends. The CDR3 region has the DNA TGTGCCAGCCTATCCAACACTGAAGCTTTCTTT. Translated, it gives CASLSNTEAFF.

This clonotype was seen at least ten times. The chain links TRBV7-8 to TRBJ1-1; perhaps TRBD1 as D (5 bases). The V end was cut by 2 bases, the J end by 1 base, with 8 bases between. Looked up from germline, CDR1 is SGHVS and CDR2 is FQNEAQ. The CDR3 length is 14 residues. CDR3 nucleotide sequence: TGTGCCAGCAGCTTACAGGGAGAGAACACTGAAGCTTTCTTT. This sequence encodes CASSLQGENTEAFF.

Of note for this clonotype: A read error is likely, as this CDR3 ends without the conserved phenylalanine or tryptophan. Because the CDR3's place on the DNA is in doubt, the DNA is left out and the CDR3 is given as listed by TCRdb. The CDR3 sequence: CASSVGISV. The chain couples TRBV9 to TRBJ1-6. Germline V gene lookup returns CDR1 SGDLS and CDR2 YYNGEE. The CDR3 numbers 9 amino acids, ends counted.

This clonotype showed up just once. A junction boundary mismatches the germline segment, possibly from a read error. The chain has TRBV7-2 and TRBJ1-5; D is uncertain. This CDR3 comprises 12 residues. Germline V CDR1 and CDR2: SGHTA, FQGNSA. CDR3 DNA sequence: TGTGCCAGCAGCCTAGCGGGTAGGACGCAGCATTTT. Translating gives CASSLAGRTQHF. Together with reference TRBV7-2 and TRBJ1-5, the CDR3 gives the full variable domain: GAGVSQSPSNKVTEKGKDVELRCDPISGHTALYWYRQSLGQGLEFLIYFQGNSAPDKSGLPSDRFSAERTGGSVSTLTIQRTQQEDSAVYLCASSLAGRTQHFGDGTRLSIL.

As concerns this clonotype: This sequence may be a read error, since a much larger clone differs from it by one base. The V gene is TRBV7-9, the J gene TRBJ2-5; a possible D gene is TRBD2 (6 bases). Per germline, CDR1 SEHNR and CDR2 FQNEAQ (reference sequence). The V end lost 5 bases, the J end lost 5 bases, and 21 bases lay between the germline ends. The CDR3 covers 16 residues. The CDR3 sequence: CASSPRTGEDGETQYF. The CDR3 DNA reads TGTGCCAGCAGCCCCCGTACGGGGGAGGACGGGGAGACCCAGTACTTC.

Of note for this clonotype: A much larger clone differs from this one at a single base, so this may be a read error. The chain carries TRBV10-3 and TRBJ1-2; D is perhaps TRBD1 (5 bases). Germline V lookup: CDR1 ENHRY, CDR2 SYGVKD. The CDR3 totals 13 residues. In DNA, the CDR3 is TGTGCCACCGCGCCGGGACCTGGGTATGGCTACGCCTTC. This encodes CATAPGPGYGYAF.

This clonotype occurred a few times. The chain recombines TRBV16 with TRBJ1-2; D not certain. This CDR3 is 15 amino acids long. Between the trimmed V and J ends, which lost 4 bases and 6 bases, there was a span of 18 bases. CDR1 and CDR2 from the germline V gene are KGHSY and FQNENV. CDR3 in amino acids: CASSPRRSGWDGYTF. CDR3 nucleotide sequence: TGTGCCAGCAGCCCTCGCCGTTCAGGCTGGGATGGCTACACCTTC.

This chain links TRBV19 with TRBJ2-2; the D gene is possibly TRBD1 (6 bases). The CDR3 totals 15 residues. V was trimmed by 5 bases and J by 5 bases, leaving 15 bases between them. Germline CDR1 and CDR2: LNHDA and SQIVND (reference sequence). In DNA, the CDR3 is TGTGCCAGTAGTTTGAGGGTTCAGGGGACCGGGGAGCTGTTTTTT. Protein product: CASSLRVQGTGELFF.